These 28 T cell receptor beta chains were all obtained from the same sample, sequenced in a study of CD8+CD57+ T cells in acquired aplastic anemia. TCR beta VDJ combinations and CDR3 sequences were profiled from genomic DNA. Each CDR3 protein is one row after TCRdb ran MiXCR on the reads. The sample yields about 400,000 distinct CDR3 sequences, around 72% seen once. Sequenced sample: sorted CD4+, CD8+, or CD8+CD57+ T cells (not recorded which) from PBMCs. The receptors originated from a human donor in good health, serving as a control.

Notes on this clonotype: This is likely a read error, given that the CDR3 carries no conserved phenylalanine or tryptophan at its end. The DNA is omitted, as the CDR3 cannot be located on it reliably, and the CDR3 follows TCRdb's listing. The genes are TRBV9 and TRBJ1-5. The germline gives CDR1 SGDLS, CDR2 YYNGEE. The CDR3 contains 13 residues when both ends are counted. CDR3 region: CASSVNAGPQYFV.

This clonotype was counted at least ten times. The rearrangement joins TRBV12-3 or TRBV12-4 to TRBJ1-2, with D possibly TRBD1 on 5 matching bases. The CDR3 contains 14 residues. The V and J ends lost 2 bases and 8 bases respectively, with 15 bases between them. The CDR3 protein is CASSLPGGGSGYTF. The CDR3 nucleotides are TGTGCCAGCAGTTTACCCGGGGGGGGGAGCGGCTACACCTTC.

This clonotype has more than one count but fewer than ten. The J gene is TRBJ1-2, the V gene TRBV2, with a weak D call TRBD1 (5 bases). Germline V gives CDR1 SNHLY, CDR2 FYNNEI. Trimming pared 3 bases from V and 2 bases from J, leaving 7 bases between. This CDR3 contains 13 residues. CDR3 sequence (DNA): TGTGCCAGCAGTGACAGGACAAACTATGGCTACACCTTC. This encodes CASSDRTNYGYTF.

This clonotype was recorded at least ten times. J is TRBJ2-7 and V is TRBV4-1, with a tentative D call TRBD1 (5 bases). V lost 0 bases, J lost 2 bases, and 8 bases lay in between. Germline CDR1 and CDR2: MGHRA and YSYEKL. CDR3 size: 14 residues. CDR3 region: CASSQETGAYEQYF. The CDR3 nucleotides are TGCGCCAGCAGCCAAGAAACAGGAGCCTACGAGCAGTACTTC.

The chain combines TRBV9 with TRBJ2-5, with 12 nucleotides matching TRBD2. The CDR3 spans 15 residues. V lost 2 bases, J lost 4 bases, and 3 bases stayed unmatched. Germline loops: CDR1 SGDLS, CDR2 YYNGEE. The CDR3 region has the DNA TGTGCCAGCAGCGTTACTAGCGGGGGGTCAGAGACCCAGTACTTC. Its translation is CASSVTSGGSETQYF. The full variable domain, with the rest looked up from reference TRBV9 and TRBJ2-5, is DSGVTQTPKHLITATGQRVTLRCSPRSGDLSVYWYQQSLDQGLQFLIQYYNGEERAKGNILERFSAQQFPDLHSELNLSSLELGDSALYFCASSVTSGGSETQYFGPGTRLLVL.

The chain combines TRBV12-3 or TRBV12-4 with TRBJ2-7; TRBD2 matches 7 bases. The V and J ends lost 7 bases and 1 base, in that order; junction bases with no gene match: 10. The CDR3 contains 15 residues. The CDR3 sequence: CASTFQAGESYEQYF. DNA for the CDR3: TGTGCCAGCACTTTCCAGGCGGGGGAATCCTACGAGCAGTACTTC.

The DNA for the CDR3 is TGTGCCAGCAGCTTAGACTTGAAGGCTGAAGCTTTCTTT. Its translation: CASSLDLKAEAFF. The chain has TRBV7-3 and TRBJ1-1; no clear D. V was trimmed by 2 bases and J by 6 bases, leaving 10 bases between them. This CDR3 spans 13 amino acids. In germline, CDR1 is SGHTA, CDR2 FQGTGA.

About this clonotype: A junction boundary mismatches the germline segment, possibly from a read error. Written as DNA, the CDR3 is TGCAGTGCCACGGAAGGTCTTGATCAGCTCTTC. Its translation is CSATEGLDQLF. The V and J genes are TRBV20-1 and TRBJ2-1; D unclear. CDR1 is DFQATT, CDR2 SNEGSKA, per germline (reference sequence). This CDR3 is built from 11 residues.

This clonotype was counted a few times. The rearrangement uses TRBV10-3 and TRBJ2-7; 11 nucleotides line up with TRBD1. Trimming took 10 bases from V and 7 from J; bases not matched to a gene: 9. Germline V CDR1 and CDR2: ENHRY, SYGVKD. This CDR3 is built from 13 residues. The CDR3 loop reads CASGQGAPGEQYF. CDR3 nucleotide sequence: TGTGCCAGCGGACAGGGGGCTCCGGGGGAGCAGTACTTC.

This clonotype has ten or more counts. The chain has TRBV2 and TRBJ2-2; D perhaps matches TRBD1 (6 bases). Trimming removed 7 bases from V and 1 base from J, with 10 bases in between. CDR1 and CDR2 (germline): SNHLY, FYNNEI. The CDR3 runs 14 residues. In nucleotides, the CDR3 is TGTGCCAGCACGGGGACAAGGAACACCGGGGAGCTGTTTTTT. This translates into CASTGTRNTGELFF.

On this clonotype itself: Since the CDR3 does not end with the conserved phenylalanine or tryptophan, this likely comes from a read error. No DNA is shown, since the ends of the CDR3 on it are uncertain; the CDR3 is the one TCRdb lists. This chain uses TRBV2 with TRBJ2-6. Germline CDR1 and CDR2: SNHLY and FYNNEI. With termini counted, the CDR3 has 15 amino acids. This CDR3 is CASSEDGNDGNTFGS.

On this clonotype itself: The junction departs from germline at one end; a sequencing error may be responsible. The rearrangement uses TRBV2 and TRBJ1-2; no clear D gene. Germline V gene data show CDR1 as SNHLY and CDR2 as FYNNEI. CDR3 length equals 16 residues. For the CDR3, the DNA is TGTGCCAGCAGTGCAGCACTTAGGACCTATAACTCACCCCACCACTTC. This codes for CASSAALRTYNSPHHF. The full variable domain, in which reference TRBV2 and TRBJ1-2 provide the parts outside the CDR3, is EPEVTQTPSHQVTQMGQEVILRCVPISNHLYFYWYRQILGQKVEFLVSFYNNEISEKSEIFDDQFSVERPDGSNFTLKIRSTKLEDSAMYFCASSAALRTYNSPHHFGSGTRLTVV.

With regard to this clonotype: At one of its ends the junction is not consistent with the germline gene, which may arise from a read error. The chain couples TRBV20-1 to TRBJ1-2; unclear D gene. The CDR3 contains 12 residues. The germline CDR1 and CDR2 sequences are DFQATT and SNEGSKA (reference sequence). Written as DNA, the CDR3 is TGCAGTGCTAGGGGCAAGGTCGATGGCCACACCTTC. It translates to CSARGKVDGHTF.

J is TRBJ2-1 and V is TRBV25-1; possibly TRBD2 for D (6 bases). V shed 4 bases and J shed 2 bases, with 15 bases lying between them. This CDR3 has 16 amino acids. CDR1 and CDR2 (germline): MGHDK, SYGVNS. The CDR3 DNA is TGTGCCAGCAGTGGATCGGGCGGGAAGACCTACAATGAGCAGTTCTTC. Amino acid sequence: CASSGSGGKTYNEQFF.

In its sample, this clonotype was seen many times. A junction boundary mismatches the germline segment, possibly from a read error. This chain uses TRBV5-1 with TRBJ1-4; possible D gene TRBD1, 5 bases. Germline loops: CDR1 SGHRS, CDR2 YFSETQ. The CDR3 length is 12 residues. This chain's CDR3 is CTSSRDREKLFF. CDR3 nucleotides: TGCACCAGCAGCAGGGATAGAGAAAAACTGTTTTTT.

In this sample, this clonotype turned up once. The J gene is TRBJ1-2, the V gene TRBV7-8; 8 bases fit TRBD1. Germline CDR1 reads SGHVS; CDR2 reads FQNEAQ. V was pared by 3 bases and J by 11 bases, with 17 bases of the junction left unmatched. This CDR3 is built from 16 residues. This CDR3 reads CASSLDPGGTYEQYTF. CDR3 nucleotides: TGTGCCAGCAGCTTGGACCCAGGGGGCACCTACGAGCAGTACACCTTC. The full variable domain, with the rest looked up from reference TRBV7-8 and TRBJ1-2, is GAGVSQSPRYKVAKRGQDVALRCDPISGHVSLFWYQQALGQGPEFLTYFQNEAQLDKSGLPSDRFFAERPEGSVSTLKIQRTQQEDSAVYLCASSLDPGGTYEQYTFGSGTRLTVV.

The chain carries TRBV20-1 and TRBJ1-5, with D perhaps TRBD1 (5 bases). Germline values: CDR1 DFQATT, CDR2 SNEGSKA (reference sequence). V gave up 1 base and J gave up 10 bases, with 14 bases separating them. The CDR3 is 13 residues long. CDR3 DNA sequence: TGCAGTGCTAGAGCGAGCGGGGGAGCTCCCCAGCATTTT. Amino acid sequence: CSARASGGAPQHF.

The V gene is TRBV6-5, the J gene TRBJ1-6; the D gene is possibly TRBD1 (5 bases). Germline CDR1 is MNHEY and CDR2 is SVGAGI. V was cut by 8 bases and J by 9 bases, with 20 bases left in between. The CDR3 extends over 15 amino acids. CDR3 amino acids: CASRRVAGRGSPLHF. Here the CDR3 DNA reads TGTGCCAGCCGGCGAGTGGCAGGGAGAGGTTCACCCCTCCACTTT.

This clonotype was found many times. The rearrangement joins TRBV9 to TRBJ1-3; D not resolved. The CDR3 spans 17 residues. V was cut by 3 bases and J by 2 bases, with 18 bases left in between. The germline V gene has CDR1 SGDLS and CDR2 YYNGEE. Written as DNA, the CDR3 is TGTGCCAGCAGCGAGACCCATCGGGGATCACCTGGAAACACCATATATTTT. This gives the protein CASSETHRGSPGNTIYF.

V is TRBV11-1 and J is TRBJ2-7; 8 nucleotides match TRBD1. The CDR3 loop spans 16 amino acids. The germline V gene encodes CDR1 SGHAT and CDR2 FQDESV (reference sequence). The junction had 15 bases not matched to a gene; V was cut back by 4 bases and J by 7 bases. The DNA of the CDR3 is TGTGCCAGCAGCTCAAACCTCCGGGACAGGAGGGAGGAGCAGTACTTC. It is translated as CASSSNLRDRREEQYF. The complete variable domain, with remaining parts taken from reference TRBV11-1 and TRBJ2-7, reads EAEVAQSPRYKITEKSQAVAFWCDPISGHATLYWYRQILGQGPELLVQFQDESVVDDSQLPKDRFSAERLKGVDSTLKIQPAELGDSAMYLCASSSNLRDRREEQYFGPGTRLTVT.

The sample holds many counts of this clonotype. The chain couples TRBV13 to TRBJ2-3; D possibly corresponds to TRBD1 (5 bases). The CDR3 is made up of 17 amino acids. Germline CDR1 is PRHDT and CDR2 is FYEKMQ (reference sequence). V lost 1 base and J lost 1, with 15 bases in between. The DNA of the CDR3 is TGTGCCAGCAGCTTAGAGCTGGGGCGCGGAGGCACAGATACGCAGTATTTT. Its protein is CASSLELGRGGTDTQYF.

The chain combines TRBV5-4 with TRBJ2-2, with 9 bases matching TRBD1. The CDR3 sequence is 15 residues long. Germline CDR1 reads SGHNT; CDR2 reads YYREEE (reference sequence). Unmatched junction bases numbered 5, after V lost 4 bases and J lost 4 bases. The CDR3 loop is CASSAGQGITGELFF. The CDR3, as DNA: TGTGCCAGCAGCGCGGGACAGGGTATCACCGGGGAGCTGTTTTTT.

This clonotype was counted a few times. The chain is built from TRBV2 and TRBJ1-4; no firm D call. From germline, CDR1 is SNHLY and CDR2 FYNNEI. The ends were cut back, 7 bases at V and 8 bases at J, with 11 bases in the middle. This CDR3 comprises 12 residues. The CDR3: CASKRAGEKLFF. In DNA form, the CDR3 reads TGTGCCAGCAAGAGGGCGGGGGAAAAACTGTTTTTT.

As regards this clonotype: No DNA is shown, since the ends of the CDR3 on it are uncertain; the CDR3 is the one TCRdb lists. This sequence joins TRBV9 and TRBJ1-2. Germline assignment: CDR1 SGDLS and CDR2 YYNGEE. The CDR3 adds up to 14 amino acids, both ends counted. The CDR3 protein is CVSSAGHYGYTFGF.

The sample holds a few counts of this clonotype. V and J are TRBV10-3 and TRBJ2-7, with TRBD2 matching over 11 bases. CDR1 is ENHRY, CDR2 SYGVKD, per germline. The length of the CDR3 is 15 residues. J was trimmed by 3 bases and V by 0 bases; bases with no gene match: 1. CDR3 DNA sequence: TGTGCCATCAGTGAGTCTCTAGCGGGGGGCTACGAGCAGTACTTC. This sequence encodes CAISESLAGGYEQYF.

The chain uses TRBV20-1 and TRBJ1-1; a possible D gene is TRBD1 (6 bases). Germline V CDR1 and CDR2: DFQATT, SNEGSKA (reference sequence). Deletions cut 6 bases from V and 6 bases from J, with 17 bases between. The CDR3 length is 13 residues. The CDR3 sequence is CSARRDRPAEAFF. The CDR3 DNA reads as TGCAGTGCCAGACGCGACAGGCCCGCTGAAGCTTTCTTT.

The chain joins TRBV7-2 to TRBJ1-2; TRBD1 matches 7 bases. Trimming at V came to 5 bases and at J to 6 bases, leaving 12 bases not matched to a gene. Germline assignment: CDR1 SGHTA and CDR2 FQGNSA. The CDR3 is made up of 15 amino acids. The CDR3 coding sequence is TGTGCCAGCAGCCTGGGAAGAGGGGGCGCGGATGGCTACACCTTC. Protein product: CASSLGRGGADGYTF.

The chain has TRBV19 and TRBJ2-7, with D possibly being TRBD1 or TRBD2 (5 bases each). Germline loops: CDR1 LNHDA, CDR2 SQIVND (reference sequence). CDR3 length equals 13 residues. V dropped 6 bases and J dropped 9 bases, with 18 bases sitting between them. The CDR3 here is CASSRGAPCAQYF. CDR3 DNA: TGTGCCAGTAGCCGGGGCGCCCCCTGCGCGCAGTACTTC. Full variable domain (outside the CDR3, taken from reference TRBV19 and TRBJ2-7): DGGITQSPKYLFRKEGQNVTLSCEQNLNHDAMYWYRQDPGQGLRLIYYSQIVNDFQKGDIAEGYSVSREKKESFPLTVTSAQKNPTAFYLCASSRGAPCAQYFGPGTRLTVT.